Below are 21 T cell receptor beta chains sequenced from a single sample in a study of shared clonotypes between healthy human individuals. Only in-frame clones appear in the TCRdb table, and some are missing; sequencing was by immunoSEQ multiplex PCR. The table has about 2.1 million clones, about 94% seen once. Terminally differentiated effector memory CD45RA+ cells were excluded from the naive CD8 cells, which were CD45RO-negative and positively selected for CCR7. The sequencing sample was made of naive CD8+ T cells from PBMCs. The receptors stem from a man between 18 and 29 years old in good health. Some clones in this sample may be carry-over from other donors' samples.

V gene TRBV13 combines with J gene TRBJ2-1; D possibly matches TRBD1 or TRBD2 (5 bases each). V lost 4 bases, J lost 8 bases, and 24 bases lay in between. The CDR3 sequence is 17 residues long. In germline, CDR1 is PRHDT, CDR2 FYEKMQ (reference sequence). The CDR3 here is CASSSRINRGKTDEQFF. For the CDR3, the DNA is TGTGCCAGCAGCTCACGAATAAACCGGGGCAAGACGGATGAGCAGTTCTTC.

The rearrangement links TRBV5-1 to TRBJ2-1; 8 bases agree with TRBD2. With V trimmed by 2 bases and J by 11 bases, 3 bases remained unmatched. CDR3 size: 12 residues. Germline CDR1 and CDR2: SGHRS and YFSETQ. The CDR3 DNA sequence: TGCGCCAGCAGCTTATTAGCGGGAAAGCAGTTCTTC. Translating it yields CASSLLAGKQFF.

CDR3 residues: CAISESVGTGVSGDEQYF. The CDR3 DNA sequence: TGTGCCATCAGTGAGTCGGTCGGGACAGGGGTATCGGGCGACGAGCAGTACTTC. The chain joins TRBV10-3 to TRBJ2-7; 10 bases are a match to TRBD1. V trimming: 0 bases; J trimming: 5 bases; junction bases outside the gene matches: 13. This CDR3 contains 18 residues. CDR1 is ENHRY, CDR2 SYGVKD, per germline.

The V and J genes are TRBV11-2 and TRBJ2-6; D possibly corresponds to TRBD1 (6 bases). This CDR3 region has 18 residues. Germline assignment: CDR1 SGHAT and CDR2 FQNNGV. The V gene lost 3 bases and the J gene lost 0 bases, with 15 bases spanning the gap. The CDR3: CASSFLGGAPSGANVLTF. The CDR3 nucleotides read TGTGCCAGCAGCTTCCTTGGGGGCGCTCCCTCTGGGGCCAACGTCCTGACTTTC.

The rearrangement links TRBV7-9 to TRBJ1-5; tentative D call: TRBD1 (6 bases). This CDR3 spans 14 amino acids. Trimming took off 6 bases at V and 4 bases at J, with 13 bases between the two ends. Germline V lookup: CDR1 SEHNR, CDR2 FQNEAQ (reference sequence). CDR3 in DNA: TGTGCCAGCAGACCGGACAGCGCGAATCAGCCCCAGCATTTT. It encodes CASRPDSANQPQHF.

This chain uses TRBV4-2 with TRBJ2-2; D unclear. Per germline, CDR1 LGHNA and CDR2 YNFKEQ. Trimming took 6 bases from V and 7 from J, leaving 3 bases between them. The CDR3 runs 10 residues. The CDR3 bases are TGTGCCAGCAGGGGCGGGGAGCTGTTTTTT. It is translated as CASRGGELFF.

The V and J genes are TRBV27 and TRBJ2-3; 7 bases match TRBD2. V shed 8 bases, J shed 2 bases, and the junction held 10 bases outside the gene matches. CDR3 length: 15 residues. CDR1 is MNHEY, CDR2 SMNVEV, per germline (reference sequence). CDR3 amino acids: CASAPGLELTDTQYF. For the CDR3, the DNA is TGTGCCAGCGCTCCAGGACTAGAACTCACAGATACGCAGTATTTT.

Concerning this clone: This likely comes from a read error, as the CDR3 has no conserved phenylalanine or tryptophan at its end. The chain links TRBV13 to TRBJ2-7; D unclear. Trimming stripped 5 bases from V and 2 bases from J, with 10 bases between. This CDR3 is built from 13 residues. Looked up from germline, CDR1 is PRHDT and CDR2 is FYEKMQ (reference sequence). DNA of the CDR3: TGTGCCAGCAGCATCACCGGAACCTACGAGCAGTACCTC. Translated, it gives CASSITGTYEQYL.

Comment on this clone: At the DNA level, this CDR3 is encoded by other sequences in the same sample as well. The V call is TRBV9, the J call TRBJ1-1, with 8 bases that match TRBD1. This CDR3 is 13 amino acids long. V shed 3 bases, J shed 4 bases, and the junction held 2 bases outside the gene matches. Germline assignment: CDR1 SGDLS and CDR2 YYNGEE. For the CDR3, the DNA is TGTGCCAGCAGCGCCACAGGGGGCACTGAAGCTTTCTTT. Its protein is CASSATGGTEAFF.

The chain is built from TRBV4-1 and TRBJ2-7; D gene uncertain. V was shortened by 4 bases and J by 6 bases, with 22 bases between the two germline ends. Germline V gene sequence: CDR1 MGHRA, CDR2 YSYEKL. CDR3 length: 16 amino acids. The DNA for the CDR3 is TGCGCCAGCAGCCCAAGTATGAACTCCCCCATTTCCGAGCAGTACTTC. Its protein is CASSPSMNSPISEQYF.

The chain employs TRBV9 and TRBJ1-2; TRBD1 is a possible D gene (5 bases). Germline values: CDR1 SGDLS, CDR2 YYNGEE. The CDR3 loop spans 14 amino acids. The ends were cut back, 3 bases at V and 7 bases at J, with 16 bases in the middle. The CDR3 loop is CASSGGTPPGGYTF. The CDR3, as DNA: TGTGCCAGCAGCGGCGGGACTCCGCCAGGTGGCTACACCTTC.

The genes are TRBV5-6 and TRBJ1-1; no clear D gene. From germline, CDR1 is SGHDT and CDR2 YYEEEE. The germline V and J ends were trimmed by 7 bases and 3 bases, with 7 bases remaining between them. The CDR3 totals 11 residues. CDR3 nucleotide sequence: TGTGCCAGCGGCAGCTACACTGAAGCTTTCTTT. The encoded protein is CASGSYTEAFF.

The chain joins TRBV7-6 to TRBJ2-2, with D perhaps matching TRBD1 (6 bases). The CDR3 has 16 residues. V shed 4 bases and J shed 0 bases, with 12 bases lying between them. Germline CDR1 SGHVS, CDR2 FNYEAQ. CDR3 bases: TGTGCCAGCAGCTCTCCGGGGACACCGAACACCGGGGAGCTGTTTTTT. Translating it yields CASSSPGTPNTGELFF.

The chain couples TRBV28 to TRBJ2-4, with D tentatively TRBD1 (6 bases). The germline V and J ends were trimmed by 6 bases and 4 bases, with 13 bases remaining between them. Germline CDR1 and CDR2: MDHEN and SYDVKM. The CDR3 covers 14 residues. CDR3 sequence: CASSTWTDKNIQYF. DNA of the CDR3: TGTGCCAGCAGCACCTGGACAGATAAAAACATTCAGTACTTC.

This chain links TRBV30 with TRBJ2-1; D not certain. V was cut by 3 bases and J by 8 bases, with 17 bases left in between. The germline V gene encodes CDR1 GTSNPN and CDR2 SVGIG (reference sequence). The CDR3 sequence is 14 residues long. The CDR3 DNA reads TGTGCCTGGAGCCCAGCCAGTTCTTGGGATGAGCAGTTCTTC. Translated: CAWSPASSWDEQFF.

The chain couples TRBV28 to TRBJ1-2; no clear D. The V end was cut by 5 bases, the J end by 8 bases, with 15 bases between. In germline, CDR1 is MDHEN, CDR2 SYDVKM. The CDR3 length is 13 residues. CDR3 sequence (DNA): TGTGCCAGCAGTCGGGAGGAGGCTTGGGGCTACACCTTC. Its protein product is CASSREEAWGYTF.

CDR3 sequence reads: CASSAYRTGGIEQYF. CDR3 nucleotide sequence: TGTGCCAGCAGTGCGTACAGGACAGGGGGGATCGAGCAGTACTTC. V and J are TRBV25-1 and TRBJ2-7, with 10 bases that match TRBD1. The junction had 9 bases not matched to a gene; V was cut back by 4 bases and J by 6 bases. The germline V gene has CDR1 MGHDK and CDR2 SYGVNS. This CDR3 is 15 amino acids long.

V usage is TRBV29-1 and J usage is TRBJ2-1; 7 bases fit TRBD2. The germline V gene has CDR1 SQVTM and CDR2 ANQGSEA. Trimming removed 7 bases from V and 9 bases from J; junction bases left unmatched: 3. The CDR3 is 10 amino acids. The CDR3 DNA reads as TGCAGCGCCTCGGGGGGTGAGCAGTTCTTC. Translating it yields CSASGGEQFF.

The chain is built from TRBV7-3 and TRBJ2-1; TRBD1 agrees at 9 bases. The CDR3 runs 15 residues. Germline V gives CDR1 SGHTA, CDR2 FQGTGA. The junction had 10 bases not matched to a gene; V was cut back by 5 bases and J by 8 bases. In nucleotides, the CDR3 is TGTGCCAGCAGCCCTCCGGGACAGGGAGTGGATGAGCAGTTCTTC. Its translation: CASSPPGQGVDEQFF.

V and J are TRBV4-1 and TRBJ2-1, with unresolved D. Germline loops: CDR1 MGHRA, CDR2 YSYEKL. V dropped 4 bases and J dropped 6 bases, with 10 bases sitting between them. The CDR3 extends over 13 amino acids. The DNA for the CDR3 is TGCGCCAGCAGCCTGACCCTTAGCAATGAGCAGTTCTTC. The encoded protein is CASSLTLSNEQFF.

This chain connects TRBV29-1 to TRBJ2-2; TRBD2 might be the D (5 bases). This CDR3 comprises 13 residues. V gave up 7 bases and J gave up 6 bases, with 15 bases separating them. Germline lookup yields CDR1 SQVTM and CDR2 ANQGSEA. CDR3 region: CSATDPGAGELFF. In DNA form, the CDR3 reads TGCAGCGCCACAGACCCCGGGGCCGGGGAGCTGTTTTTT.